The clone carrying this TCR beta chain has ten or more counts. This record comes from a study of regulatory T cells in long-lasting Graves disease. CDR3 length: 13 residues. The V end was cut by 8 bases, the J end by 4 bases, with 11 bases between. Germline V lookup: CDR1 LNHNV, CDR2 YYDKDF (reference sequence). Time point noted: newly diagnosed GD, antithyroid drugs for less than 3 months. There was RNA extracted from PBMCs, and the TCR library was made from it. Relying on iRepertoire HTBI primers and Arm-PCR of CDR3 regions, the team built TCR beta libraries. In TCRdb, the multiplex PCR reads were re-called with MiXCR into one record per CDR3 protein. In the table there are some 250,000 distinct CDR3 sequences, around 20% of which are singletons.

The sequencing used peripheral blood mononuclear cells (PBMCs), collected at new diagnosis, from a patient treated with antithyroid drugs. This TCR derives from a female donor with Graves disease. V is TRBV15 and J is TRBJ1-4; D not certain. Written as DNA, the CDR3 is TGTGCCACCGGACGGAGCTTTAATGAAAAACTGTTTTTT. Protein: CATGRSFNEKLFF. The variable domain in full, completed from reference TRBV15 and TRBJ1-4, reads DAMVIQNPRYQVTQFGKPVTLSCSQTLNHNVMYWYQQKSSQAPKLLFHYYDKDFNNEADTPDNFQSRRPNTSFCFLDIRSPGLGDTAMYLCATGRSFNEKLFFGSGTQLSVL.